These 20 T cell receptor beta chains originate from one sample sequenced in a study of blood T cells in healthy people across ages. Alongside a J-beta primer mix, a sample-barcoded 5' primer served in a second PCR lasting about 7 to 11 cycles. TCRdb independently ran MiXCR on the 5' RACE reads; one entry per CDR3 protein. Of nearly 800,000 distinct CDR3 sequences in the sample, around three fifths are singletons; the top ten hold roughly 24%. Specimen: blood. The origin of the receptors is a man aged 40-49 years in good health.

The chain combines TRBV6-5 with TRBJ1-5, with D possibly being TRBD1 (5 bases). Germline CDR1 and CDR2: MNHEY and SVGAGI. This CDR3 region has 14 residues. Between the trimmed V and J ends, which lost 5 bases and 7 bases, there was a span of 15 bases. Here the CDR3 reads CASSPRRAGQPQHF. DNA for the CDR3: TGTGCCAGCAGTCCCCGCAGGGCGGGGCAGCCCCAGCATTTT.

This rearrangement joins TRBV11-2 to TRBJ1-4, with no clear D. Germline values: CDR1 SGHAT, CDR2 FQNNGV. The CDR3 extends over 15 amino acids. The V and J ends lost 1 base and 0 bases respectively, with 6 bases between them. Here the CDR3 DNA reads TGTGCCAGCAGCTTAGGGCCGGCAACTAATGAAAAACTGTTTTTT. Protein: CASSLGPATNEKLFF.

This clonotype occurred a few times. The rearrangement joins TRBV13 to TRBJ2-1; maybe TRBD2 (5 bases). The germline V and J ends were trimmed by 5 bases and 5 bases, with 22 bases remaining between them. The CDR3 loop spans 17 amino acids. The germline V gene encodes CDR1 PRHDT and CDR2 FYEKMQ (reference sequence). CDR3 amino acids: CASSGRVLGSLDNEQFF. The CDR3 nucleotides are TGTGCCAGCAGCGGTCGAGTGCTAGGGAGTCTCGACAATGAGCAGTTCTTC.

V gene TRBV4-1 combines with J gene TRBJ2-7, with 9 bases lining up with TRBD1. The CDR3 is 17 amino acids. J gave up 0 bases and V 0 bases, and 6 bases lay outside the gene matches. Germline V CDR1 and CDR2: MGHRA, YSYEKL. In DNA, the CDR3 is TGCGCCAGCAGCCAAGAAAGGGGGACAGGGAGCTCCTACGAGCAGTACTTC. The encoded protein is CASSQERGTGSSYEQYF.

The CDR3 region has the DNA TGTGCCAGCAGCTTAGGACGAAGGGGAGACAAGGGGGGTGAGCAGTACTTC. Translated, it gives CASSLGRRGDKGGEQYF. The chain employs TRBV11-3 and TRBJ2-5; perhaps D is TRBD1 or TRBD2 (6 bases each). Germline CDR1 is SGHNT and CDR2 is YENEEA. The CDR3 runs to 17 residues. The V gene lost 1 base and the J gene lost 11 bases, with 26 bases spanning the gap.

The CDR3: CASSGSGTGMNTEAFF. The CDR3 DNA sequence: TGTGCCAGCAGTGGATCCGGGACAGGGATGAACACTGAAGCTTTCTTT. The chain has TRBV28 and TRBJ1-1; 9 nucleotides agree with TRBD1. Germline V gene data show CDR1 as MDHEN and CDR2 as SYDVKM. The J segment lost 0 bases and the V segment lost 5 bases, leaving 7 bases of the junction unmatched. The CDR3 spans 16 residues.

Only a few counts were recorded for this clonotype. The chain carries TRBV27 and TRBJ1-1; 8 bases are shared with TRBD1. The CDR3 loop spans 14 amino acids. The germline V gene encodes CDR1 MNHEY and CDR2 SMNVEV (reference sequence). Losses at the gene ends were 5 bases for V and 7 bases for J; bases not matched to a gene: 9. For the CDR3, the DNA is TGTGCCAGCAGTATCCCAACGACAGGGGTTGAAGCTTTCTTT. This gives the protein CASSIPTTGVEAFF.

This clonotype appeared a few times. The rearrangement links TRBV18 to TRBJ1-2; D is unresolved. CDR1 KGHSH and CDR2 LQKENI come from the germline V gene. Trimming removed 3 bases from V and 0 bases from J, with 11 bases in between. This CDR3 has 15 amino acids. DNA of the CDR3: TGTGCCAGCTCACCGCACGGGGAGTCTAACTATGGCTACACCTTC. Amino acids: CASSPHGESNYGYTF.

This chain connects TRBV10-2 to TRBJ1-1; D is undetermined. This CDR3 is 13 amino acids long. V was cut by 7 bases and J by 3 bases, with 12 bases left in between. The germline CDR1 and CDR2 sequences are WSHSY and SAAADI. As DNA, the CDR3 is TGCGCCAGCACTGACACAACTGACACTGAAGCTTTCTTT. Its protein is CASTDTTDTEAFF.

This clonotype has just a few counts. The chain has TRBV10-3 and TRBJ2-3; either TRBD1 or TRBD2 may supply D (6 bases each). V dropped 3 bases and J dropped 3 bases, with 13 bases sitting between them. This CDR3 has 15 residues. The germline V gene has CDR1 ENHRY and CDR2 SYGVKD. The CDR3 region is CAISEGGRRTDTQYF. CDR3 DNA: TGTGCCATCAGTGAAGGGGGGAGAAGGACAGATACGCAGTATTTT.

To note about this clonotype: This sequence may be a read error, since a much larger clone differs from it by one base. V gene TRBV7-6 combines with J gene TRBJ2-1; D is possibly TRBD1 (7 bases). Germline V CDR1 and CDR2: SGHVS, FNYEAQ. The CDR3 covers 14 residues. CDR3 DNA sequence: TGTACCAGCAGCTTCAGGGGGAGGAGCGATGAGCAGTTCTTC. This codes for CTSSFRGRSDEQFF.

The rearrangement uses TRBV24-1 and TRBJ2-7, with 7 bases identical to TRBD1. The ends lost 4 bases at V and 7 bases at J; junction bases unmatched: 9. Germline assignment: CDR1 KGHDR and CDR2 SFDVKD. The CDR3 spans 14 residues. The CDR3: CATSEGQMTEEQYF. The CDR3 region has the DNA TGTGCCACCAGTGAGGGACAGATGACAGAGGAGCAGTACTTC.

CDR3 in DNA: TGTGCCAGCAGCGAGCAGGGACTGAGGAATAATTCACCCCTCCACTTT. Residues: CASSEQGLRNNSPLHF. The chain couples TRBV7-2 to TRBJ1-6, with a possible D match to TRBD1 (5 bases). V was clipped by 5 bases and J by 5 bases, with 16 bases between them. CDR3 length: 16 residues. Germline lookup yields CDR1 SGHTA and CDR2 FQGNSA.

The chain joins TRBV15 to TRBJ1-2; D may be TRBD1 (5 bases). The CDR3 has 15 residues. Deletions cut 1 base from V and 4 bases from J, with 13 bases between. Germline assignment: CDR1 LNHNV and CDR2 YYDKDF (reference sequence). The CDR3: CATSRGSGPFYGYTF. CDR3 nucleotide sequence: TGTGCCACCAGCAGAGGGTCAGGGCCCTTCTATGGCTACACCTTC.

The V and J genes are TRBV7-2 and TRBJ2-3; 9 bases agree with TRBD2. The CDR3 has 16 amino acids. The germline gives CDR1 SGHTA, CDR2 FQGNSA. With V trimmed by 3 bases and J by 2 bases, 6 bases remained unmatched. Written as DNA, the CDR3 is TGTGCCAGCAGCTTTTCCCTAGCGGGAAACACAGATACGCAGTATTTT. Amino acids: CASSFSLAGNTDTQYF. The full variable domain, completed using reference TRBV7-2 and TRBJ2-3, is GAGVSQSPSNKVTEKGKDVELRCDPISGHTALYWYRQSLGQGLEFLIYFQGNSAPDKSGLPSDRFSAERTGGSVSTLTIQRTQQEDSAVYLCASSFSLAGNTDTQYFGPGTRLTVL.

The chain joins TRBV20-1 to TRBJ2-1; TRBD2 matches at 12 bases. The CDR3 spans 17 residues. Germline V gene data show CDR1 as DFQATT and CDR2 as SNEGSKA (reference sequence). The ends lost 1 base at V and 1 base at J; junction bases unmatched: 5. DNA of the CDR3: TGCAGTGCTAGAGTGACTAGCGGGAGATTTTCCTACAATGAGCAGTTCTTC. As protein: CSARVTSGRFSYNEQFF.

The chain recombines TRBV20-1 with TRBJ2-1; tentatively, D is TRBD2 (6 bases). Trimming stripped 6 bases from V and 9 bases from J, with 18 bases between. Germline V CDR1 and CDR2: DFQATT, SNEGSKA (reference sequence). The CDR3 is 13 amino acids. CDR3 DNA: TGCAGTGCCCGATCACCGGACTATTTTGAGCAGTTCTTC. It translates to CSARSPDYFEQFF.

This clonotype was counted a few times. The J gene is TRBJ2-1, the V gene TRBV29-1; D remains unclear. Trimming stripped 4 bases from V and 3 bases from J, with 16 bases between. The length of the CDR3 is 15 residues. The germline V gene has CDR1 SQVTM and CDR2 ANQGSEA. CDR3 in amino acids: CSVVPVDSNYNEQFF. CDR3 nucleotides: TGCAGCGTTGTCCCGGTAGACTCTAACTACAATGAGCAGTTCTTC.

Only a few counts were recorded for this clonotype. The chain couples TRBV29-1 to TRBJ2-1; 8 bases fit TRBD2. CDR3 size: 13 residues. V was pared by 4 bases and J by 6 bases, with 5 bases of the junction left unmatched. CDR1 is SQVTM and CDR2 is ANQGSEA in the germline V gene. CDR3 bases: TGCAGCGTTGCGGAGACTAGCGCCAATGAGCAGTTCTTC. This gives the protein CSVAETSANEQFF.

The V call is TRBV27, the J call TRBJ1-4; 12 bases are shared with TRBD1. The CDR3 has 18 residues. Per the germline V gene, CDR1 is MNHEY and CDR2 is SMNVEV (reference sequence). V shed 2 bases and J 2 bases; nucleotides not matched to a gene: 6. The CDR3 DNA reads TGTGCCAGCAGTTTAAGGGACAGGGGGCGCAGGACTAATGAAAAACTGTTTTTT. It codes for CASSLRDRGRRTNEKLFF.